One TCR beta chain is described in this entry. This clonotype showed up just a few times. Its antigen specificity is not known. No much larger clone is present one base from it, and per-base qualities are unavailable. Compared with germline, V lacks 4 bases and J lacks 7 bases; bases without a gene match: 7. CDR1 SNHLY and CDR2 FYNNEI were looked up in the germline V gene. Its CDR3 holds 14 amino acids, cysteine through phenylalanine. Only the CDR3 region is kept as DNA, spanning 42 bases read in frame from base 1. The data are from a study of blood T cells in healthy people across ages (dated by TCRdb to the mid-2010s). For the wider study: In model experiments, template switching captured about one uniquely barcoded TCR beta cDNA molecule for every two T cells. To avoid experimental bias, donors of different ages were spread randomly across the sequencing lanes. Using deep sequencing normalized with unique cDNA molecular identifiers, the study measured how TCR beta repertoire diversity changes with age. Using the same blood draw, the study looked at two additional independent replicas of 1 million unique cDNA reads for two donors, one aged 18 to 30 and the other aged 80 or older. The donors were split into four age groups: young (average about 15 years), middle-aged (more than 35), aged (roughly 65) and long-lived (approximately 89). Broader findings and caveats from the paper: As age increased, observed TCR beta diversity per million T cells dropped in a roughly linear way, and a significant reduction was already evident by age about 40. There was a strong correlation between observed TCR beta diversity and the percentage of naive T cells measured by flow cytometry. Since profiling was done on bulk unsorted PBMCs, naive and antigen-experienced compartments could not be conclusively compared. Estimates of total diversity based on one million sequenced T cells were considered lower bounds and underestimates. Compared with the aged group, the long-lived group had more naive CD4+ T cells, fewer expanded clones and increased TCR diversity, suggesting age selection. Because donor CMV infection status was unknown, age-related changes in expanded clonotypes were potentially confounded.

Library creation used 5' RACE. Data came from an Illumina HiSeq 2500. A second PCR of about 6 to 12 cycles was run with a J-beta primer mix and a sample-barcoded 5' primer. Each TCR beta cDNA molecule received a unique molecular identifier from a template-switch 5' adaptor carrying 12 random nucleotides. Each sample yielded at least 3 million CDR3-containing paired-end reads. The Mint cDNA synthesis kit, primed by a TRBC-specific oligonucleotide, was used to synthesize first-strand cDNA from all RNA. Following uracil-DNA glycosylase treatment, all cDNA underwent a first 18-cycle PCR with the universal primers M1SS and BC2_uni_R. Processing in the source paper ran as follows. For normalization, 1 million high-quality reads, each with a distinct molecular identifier, were randomly selected from each sample. Instead of being binned into consensus sequences, reads that shared molecular identifiers were thrown out. MiTCR, set to a Q25 quality threshold and the strictest error-elimination algorithm, was used for CDR3 identification, clonotype clustering and error correction. A nonparametric unseen species model using Euler transformation provided a lower-bound estimate of total TCR beta diversity. Using fastp at Q25 and MiXCR, TCRdb reprocessed the public reads and kept productive beta chains. Each entry is one CDR3 protein sequence, shown with its most common DNA and genes. The authors' filters were not applied to this entry. The sample has around 1,500,000 distinct CDR3 sequences on record, roughly 28% of them singletons. About 7.7% of the sample comes from the top ten.

The approximately 39 donors, aged about 6 to 100 years, were systemically healthy Caucasian individuals from Russia. Approximately 11 milliliters of peripheral blood were drawn from each donor into EDTA-treated Vacutainer tubes. Ficoll-Paque density-gradient centrifugation was used to isolate PBMCs, with at least 6.5 million per sample. Trizol reagent was used to extract total RNA from the PBMCs, yielding at least 5.5 micrograms per sample. Naive CD45RAhigh/CD27high T cell percentages were measured by flow cytometry on a PBMC aliquot from every donor. The TCR sequence derives from a woman in her twenties or thirties in good health. The sample comprised blood. Recombination connected TRBV2 to TRBJ2-1, with 7 bases in between that match TRBD2. The CDR3 loop reads CASSGMSGGNEQFF. The DNA sequence reads TGTGCCAGCAGTGGGATGTCGGGGGGTAATGAGCAGTTCTTC.